Below, 19 T cell receptor beta chains from the same sample are listed, as sequenced in a study of radiation and T cells in renal cell carcinoma. The method was immunoSEQ multiplex PCR; TCRdb's version includes in-frame clones alone and lacks a portion of them. Of roughly 9,000 clones in the sample, roughly 50% were seen once. The treatment here: 15 Gy SBRT to primary tumor, nephrectomy 4 weeks later. Specimen: tumor tissue, collected from a patient whose treatment included radiotherapy and nephrectomy. Receptors were obtained from a man between 60 and 70 years old with renal cell carcinoma.

This clone was recorded a few times. The chain uses TRBV12-5 and TRBJ1-1, with 9 bases that match TRBD1. Germline CDR1 reads LGHNT; CDR2 reads FRNRAP. V shed 6 bases and J 4 bases; nucleotides not matched to a gene: 3. This CDR3 has 13 amino acids. The CDR3 coding sequence is TGTGCTAGTGGACAGGACAGGGGCACTGAAGCTTTCTTT. This sequence encodes CASGQDRGTEAFF. The complete variable domain, with remaining parts taken from reference TRBV12-5 and TRBJ1-1, reads DARVTQTPRHKVTEMGQEVTMRCQPILGHNTVFWYRQTMMQGLELLAYFRNRAPLDDSGMPKDRFSAEMPDATLATLKIQPSEPRDSAVYFCASGQDRGTEAFFGQGTRLTVV.

The V and J genes are TRBV6-1 and TRBJ1-2; possible D gene TRBD1, 5 bases. Trimming pared 7 bases from V and 3 bases from J, leaving 15 bases between. Germline CDR1 and CDR2: MNHNS and SASEGT. CDR3 length: 14 amino acids. In nucleotides, the CDR3 is TGTGCCAGCAACCCCTCAAGGGGTGACTATGGCTACACCTTC. Residues: CASNPSRGDYGYTF.

The chain recombines TRBV27 with TRBJ2-3; 7 bases are shared with TRBD1. The length of the CDR3 is 14 residues. The ends lost 3 bases at V and 5 bases at J; junction bases unmatched: 5. In germline, CDR1 is MNHEY, CDR2 SMNVEV (reference sequence). The CDR3 reads CASSFGRGIDTQYF. Written as DNA, the CDR3 is TGTGCCAGCAGTTTCGGCAGGGGGATAGATACGCAGTATTTT.

This clone was counted a few times. This rearrangement joins TRBV7-3 to TRBJ2-7; 10 bases align to TRBD1. The ends lost 5 bases at V and 2 bases at J; junction bases unmatched: 3. The V gene's germline CDR1 is SGHTA and CDR2 FQGTGA. The CDR3 has 14 amino acids. CDR3 region: CASSTGQGAYEQYF. The CDR3 nucleotides read TGTGCCAGCAGCACCGGACAGGGGGCCTACGAGCAGTACTTC.

The chain joins TRBV6-5 to TRBJ2-3, with D possibly matching TRBD1 (7 bases). The CDR3 runs 15 residues. V was pared by 7 bases and J by 4 bases, with 18 bases between. Germline assignment: CDR1 MNHEY and CDR2 SVGAGI. In DNA form, the CDR3 reads TGTGCCAGCAAGCGCGGGGCAGGGGGATCAGATACGCAGTATTTT. As protein: CASKRGAGGSDTQYF.

The chain couples TRBV11-2 to TRBJ1-2, with D uncertain. This CDR3 comprises 13 residues. Trimming removed 3 bases at V and 8 bases at J, with 13 bases between. Per germline, CDR1 SGHAT and CDR2 FQNNGV. CDR3 in DNA: TGTGCCAGCAGCTTGCCCTCCCCCGGGGGCTACACCTTC. This codes for CASSLPSPGGYTF.

The chain carries TRBV5-1 and TRBJ2-7; TRBD2 is a possible D gene (7 bases). V was cut by 3 bases and J by 6 bases, with 16 bases left in between. The length of the CDR3 is 14 residues. Germline V gene data show CDR1 as SGHRS and CDR2 as YFSETQ. The CDR3 loop reads CASSSDGGRVEQYF. Written as DNA, the CDR3 is TGCGCCAGCAGCTCAGACGGGGGGCGCGTCGAGCAGTACTTC.

The chain is built from TRBV13 and TRBJ2-7; maybe TRBD1 (5 bases). The CDR3 has 13 amino acids. V lost 6 bases and J 3 bases, leaving 12 bases between the germline ends. Germline V CDR1 and CDR2: PRHDT, FYEKMQ (reference sequence). DNA for the CDR3: TGTGCCAGCAGGTTGACAGAGATCTACGAGCAGTACTTC. It codes for CASRLTEIYEQYF.

The rearrangement links TRBV28 to TRBJ1-1, with 9 bases fitting TRBD1. The CDR3 is 16 residues long. Germline loops: CDR1 MDHEN, CDR2 SYDVKM. Trimming cost V 7 bases and J 1 base; bases outside gene matches: 10. CDR3: CASTRKGQGGNTEAFF. The CDR3 DNA reads as TGTGCCAGCACTAGGAAGGGACAGGGAGGGAACACTGAAGCTTTCTTT.

J is TRBJ1-1 and V is TRBV25-1; D unclear. The CDR3 length is 12 residues. In germline, CDR1 is MGHDK, CDR2 SYGVNS. V was trimmed by 6 bases and J by 3 bases, leaving 8 bases between them. This CDR3 is CASSGRDTEAFF. DNA of the CDR3: TGTGCCAGCAGCGGCCGGGACACTGAAGCTTTCTTT. Looking up the rest from reference TRBV25-1 and TRBJ1-1 gives the full variable domain: EADIYQTPRYLVIGTGKKITLECSQTMGHDKMYWYQQDPGMELHLIHYSYGVNSTEKGDLSSESTVSRIRTEHFPLTLESARPSHTSQYLCASSGRDTEAFFGQGTRLTVV.

The V and J genes are TRBV4-2 and TRBJ2-7; 14 bases agree with TRBD2. The germline V gene has CDR1 LGHNA and CDR2 YNFKEQ. The V segment lost 3 bases and the J segment 7 bases; nucleotides outside the gene matches: 5. The CDR3 length is 15 residues. CDR3 sequence (DNA): TGTGCCAGCAGCCAGAGACTAGCGGGAGGGGTTGAGCAGTACTTC. It is translated as CASSQRLAGGVEQYF.

Only a few counts were recorded for this clone. The sample has other DNA sequences that encode this CDR3 too. The genes are TRBV4-3 and TRBJ1-2, with D unclear. The CDR3 is 12 residues long. Germline CDR1 and CDR2: LGHNA and YSLEER. Trimming shortened V by 0 bases and J by 6 bases, and 5 bases separated the two germline ends. As DNA, the CDR3 is TGCGCCAGCAGCCAAGATCGTCATGGCTACACCTTC. Encoded protein: CASSQDRHGYTF.

This clone was seen only once. V usage is TRBV7-9 and J usage is TRBJ1-3; D perhaps matches TRBD1 (5 bases). The CDR3 consists of 15 residues. Germline CDR1 and CDR2: SEHNR and FQNEAQ (reference sequence). Trimming shortened V by 1 base and J by 8 bases, and 15 bases separated the two germline ends. CDR3 nucleotides: TGTGCCAGCAGCTTAGATGCAGGGAAAGAAGACACCATATATTTT. Protein: CASSLDAGKEDTIYF.

The J gene is TRBJ2-5, the V gene TRBV5-1; D might be TRBD2 (7 bases). The J call may be in error: the DNA end matches TRBJ2-7 better. The CDR3 contains 15 residues. Germline CDR1 and CDR2: SGHRS and YFSETQ. CDR3 sequence: CASSLSGGNTYEQYF. The CDR3 DNA sequence: TGCGCCAGCAGTCTTTCGGGGGGCAATACCTACGAGCAGTACTTC.

This clone turned up a few times. The chain has TRBV14 and TRBJ1-2; D might be TRBD1 (6 bases). Trimming took 5 bases from V and 8 from J, leaving 18 bases between them. CDR3 length equals 14 residues. The germline gives CDR1 SGHDN, CDR2 FVKESK. The CDR3 DNA reads as TGTGCCAGCAGCGGGAGGACAGTCCTGGGGGGCTACACCTTC. Its translation is CASSGRTVLGGYTF.

The chain couples TRBV5-8 to TRBJ1-2; no clear D gene. The CDR3 spans 12 residues. Trimming removed 0 bases at V and 8 bases at J, with 8 bases between. CDR1 is SGHTS and CDR2 is YDEGEE in the germline V gene. The chain's CDR3 is CASSLDGEGYTF. The DNA of the CDR3 is TGTGCCAGCAGCTTGGATGGAGAAGGCTACACCTTC.

The chain joins TRBV6-1 to TRBJ1-4; no firm D call. From germline, CDR1 is MNHNS and CDR2 SASEGT. The CDR3 sequence is 15 residues long. Trimming took off 6 bases at V and 5 bases at J, with 16 bases between the two ends. The CDR3 protein is CASSTLRSGNEKLFF. The CDR3 bases are TGTGCCAGCAGCACTCTCAGGAGTGGGAATGAAAAACTGTTTTTT.

By frequency in the sample, this clone is medium-sized (0.01 to 0.1%). The chain couples TRBV7-9 to TRBJ1-5; 8 positions match TRBD1. Germline V gives CDR1 SEHNR, CDR2 FQNEAQ (reference sequence). The CDR3 runs to 17 residues. The junction had 8 bases not matched to a gene; V was cut back by 4 bases and J by 0 bases. CDR3 protein: CASSSDRGGYSNQPQHF. In DNA, the CDR3 is TGTGCCAGCAGCTCCGACAGGGGAGGTTATAGCAATCAGCCCCAGCATTTT.

V gene TRBV11-2 combines with J gene TRBJ2-5; 7 bases agree with TRBD1. Germline values: CDR1 SGHAT, CDR2 FQNNGV. The CDR3 contains 14 residues. V gave up 4 bases and J gave up 1 base; unmatched junction bases: 3. CDR3 nucleotides: TGTGCCAGCAGCTGGGGACAGTTCCAAGAGACCCAGTACTTC. Translated: CASSWGQFQETQYF.